This entry lists 15 T cell receptor beta chains sequenced from one sample in a study of control samples from healthy donors and cancer patients. The repertoire was sequenced with immunoSEQ multiplex PCR; TCRdb's copy has only in-frame clones and lacks some. This sample has 150,000 to 200,000 clones, with 90% to 95% found just once. The sample was blood. These receptors were collected from a woman in her 30s in good health.

J is TRBJ2-2 and V is TRBV7-3; D not certain. CDR3 length: 12 amino acids. From germline, CDR1 is SGHTA and CDR2 FQGTGA. Trimming pared 2 bases from V and 7 bases from J, leaving 5 bases between. The CDR3 DNA sequence: TGTGCCAGCAGCTTATATGGCGGGGAGCTGTTTTTT. It specifies CASSLYGGELFF.

The chain joins TRBV7-2 to TRBJ1-2; TRBD1 matches at 9 bases. CDR3 size: 15 residues. The germline CDR1 and CDR2 sequences are SGHTA and FQGNSA. With 5 bases clipped from V and 4 bases from J, the junction kept 8 bases outside the gene matches. As DNA, the CDR3 is TGTGCCAGCAGCCCACCCCCGACAGGGGGCTATGGCTACACCTTC. Its translation is CASSPPPTGGYGYTF.

The V call is TRBV2, the J call TRBJ2-1; 8 bases are a match to TRBD2. The CDR3 totals 14 residues. Per the germline V gene, CDR1 is SNHLY and CDR2 is FYNNEI. The V gene end was trimmed by 9 bases and the J gene end by 0 bases; junction bases not matched to a gene: 4. The CDR3 here is CARGRGGSYNEQFF. As DNA, the CDR3 is TGTGCCAGGGGACGGGGGGGCTCCTACAATGAGCAGTTCTTC. Supplemented by reference TRBV2 and TRBJ2-1, the full variable domain reads EPEVTQTPSHQVTQMGQEVILRCVPISNHLYFYWYRQILGQKVEFLVSFYNNEISEKSEIFDDQFSVERPDGSNFTLKIRSTKLEDSAMYFCARGRGGSYNEQFFGPGTRLTVL.

There are a few counts of this clone. V gene TRBV27 combines with J gene TRBJ1-1, with TRBD1 matching 9 bases. CDR1 MNHEY and CDR2 SMNVEV come from the germline V gene (reference sequence). This CDR3 is 13 amino acids long. J gave up 5 bases and V 6 bases, and 4 bases lay outside the gene matches. The CDR3 protein is CASSLDRGTEAFF. The CDR3 coding sequence is TGTGCCAGCAGCCTGGACAGGGGAACTGAAGCTTTCTTT.

The chain is built from TRBV4-3 and TRBJ2-3, with 10 bases that match TRBD1. Trimming cost V 4 bases and J 3 bases; bases outside gene matches: 4. CDR3 length equals 15 residues. Germline V gives CDR1 LGHNA, CDR2 YSLEER. CDR3 loop: CASSRRDRGTDTQYF. CDR3 bases: TGCGCCAGCAGCCGCCGGGACAGGGGTACAGATACGCAGTATTTT.

The chain couples TRBV7-9 to TRBJ2-3, with D perhaps TRBD1 (5 bases). Germline V CDR1 and CDR2: SEHNR, FQNEAQ (reference sequence). The CDR3 loop spans 15 amino acids. Between the trimmed V and J ends, which lost 6 bases and 0 bases, there was a span of 13 bases. CDR3 in amino acids: CASSYRQLSTDTQYF. Here the CDR3 DNA reads TGTGCCAGCAGTTACCGACAGCTAAGCACAGATACGCAGTATTTT.

This chain joins TRBV7-3 and TRBJ2-1, with a tentative D call TRBD2 (6 bases). The germline V and J ends were trimmed by 5 bases and 8 bases, with 13 bases remaining between them. This CDR3 spans 13 amino acids. Per the germline V gene, CDR1 is SGHTA and CDR2 is FQGTGA. CDR3 residues: CASSRLVPHEQFF. CDR3 coding DNA: TGTGCCAGCAGCAGACTAGTTCCCCATGAGCAGTTCTTC.

This clone was found once. V is TRBV19 and J is TRBJ2-7; D remains unclear. CDR3 length equals 12 residues. Deletions cut 6 bases from V and 3 bases from J, with 9 bases between. CDR1 LNHDA and CDR2 SQIVND come from the germline V gene (reference sequence). The CDR3 spells CASSSTRYEQYF. Written as DNA, the CDR3 is TGTGCCAGTAGCTCGACTCGCTACGAGCAGTACTTC.

This clone was picked up one time. The chain uses TRBV30 and TRBJ1-3, with a weak D call TRBD1 (5 bases). The CDR3 totals 14 residues. Germline values: CDR1 GTSNPN, CDR2 SVGIG (reference sequence). V dropped 1 base and J dropped 0 bases, with 7 bases sitting between them. CDR3 protein: CAWSETASGNTIYF. CDR3 coding DNA: TGTGCCTGGAGTGAGACAGCCTCTGGAAACACCATATATTTT.

The V call is TRBV12-3 or TRBV12-4, the J call TRBJ2-7; TRBD2 aligns across 10 bases. With V trimmed by 6 bases and J by 4 bases, 3 bases remained unmatched. The CDR3 runs 13 residues. The CDR3 sequence: CASSRTSGYEQYF. CDR3 coding DNA: TGTGCCAGCAGCCGGACTAGCGGTTACGAGCAGTACTTC.

The chain carries TRBV6-4 and TRBJ2-1; D ambiguous. The CDR3 has 11 amino acids. Germline CDR1 reads MRHNA; CDR2 reads SNTAGT. V was pared by 2 bases and J by 7 bases, with 3 bases between. The CDR3 DNA sequence: TGTGCCAGCAGTGACAGGAATGAGCAGTTCTTC. This sequence encodes CASSDRNEQFF.

V and J are TRBV6-2 or TRBV6-3 and TRBJ2-1; D not resolved. The ends were cut back, 3 bases at V and 5 bases at J, with 11 bases in the middle. This CDR3 region has 14 residues. Per germline, CDR1 MNHEY and CDR2 SVGEGT. In DNA, the CDR3 is TGTGCCAGCAGTTATGGGGTTGGTCACAATGAGCAGTTCTTC. It is translated as CASSYGVGHNEQFF.

On this clone: The same CDR3 is also encoded by other DNA sequences in this sample. This chain joins TRBV9 and TRBJ2-5; D gene uncertain. The CDR3 sequence is 12 residues long. From germline, CDR1 is SGDLS and CDR2 YYNGEE. Trimming took 3 bases from V and 2 from J, leaving 5 bases between them. CDR3 residues: CASSGQQETQYF. In DNA form, the CDR3 reads TGTGCCAGCAGCGGACAACAAGAGACCCAGTACTTC.

CDR3 sequence (DNA): TGTGCCTGGAGTGTAGGGACTAGCAATGAGCAGTTCTTC. Its translation: CAWSVGTSNEQFF. The chain combines TRBV30 with TRBJ2-1, with 8 bases lining up with TRBD2. The CDR3 is 13 residues long. The germline CDR1 and CDR2 sequences are GTSNPN and SVGIG (reference sequence). J was trimmed by 6 bases and V by 0 bases; bases with no gene match: 1.

With respect to this clone: The same CDR3 is also encoded by other DNA sequences in this sample. The V gene is TRBV4-1, the J gene TRBJ2-7; 7 bases are a match to TRBD1. Per the germline V gene, CDR1 is MGHRA and CDR2 is YSYEKL. The CDR3 consists of 14 residues. V dropped 1 base and J dropped 2; count of bases not matched to a gene: 2. The CDR3 DNA follows: TGCGCCAGCAGCCAAGGGCAGGGGGCCTACGAGCAGTACTTC. Its translation: CASSQGQGAYEQYF.